One T cell receptor beta chain is described in this entry. CDR3 length: 15 residues. Germline CDR1 is MGHRA and CDR2 is YSYEKL. This sample was included in a study of OX40 agonist ivuxolimab in advanced cancers. Generated by immunoSEQ multiplex PCR, the TCRdb table keeps only in-frame clones and is missing some. The data hold tens of thousands of clones, with 70% to 90% observed a single time. The source material was CD4+ or CD8+ T cells sorted from blood, sampled in a trial of the OX40 agonist ivuxolimab. The gene calls are TRBV4-1 and TRBJ2-5; 9 nucleotides match TRBD1. The tail of the sequence fits TRBJ2-7 better, so the J call may be wrong. The origin of this receptor is an adult with an advanced solid tumor such as melanoma, head and neck, liver or kidney cancer. The CDR3 here is CASSPGQGSAYEQYF. The CDR3 DNA reads TGCGCCAGCAGCCCGGGACAGGGTTCGGCTTACGAGCAGTACTTC.